The T cell receptor beta chain described here comes from a study of T cells expressing NK-cell markers (dated by TCRdb to the early 2020s). Notes on the research overall: In sorted CD3+CD56+NKG2C+, CD3+CD56+NKG2C- and CD3+CD56-NKG2C+ T-cell subsets from 8 or 9 donors, TCR beta-chain repertoires were profiled. The libraries were sequenced on Illumina HiSeq 2000/2500, MiSeq or NextSeq, producing 2 x 150 bp reads. The study sequenced eight donors, all healthy volunteers chosen at random: three men and five women. Of the eight sequenced donors, seven were found to be HCMV-seropositive and one was found to be HCMV-seronegative. Results the study describes overall, beyond this receptor: Those dominant clonotypes were again the most abundant among CD3+CD56-NKG2C+ cells in four donors, at about 28.3-60.1%. In six donors, the dominant CD3+CD56+NKG2C+ clonotypes were among the top 10 CD8+ clonotypes and accounted for roughly 1.0-7.5% of CD8+ T cells. Whether the expanded NKG2C-expressing T cell clones were specific for HCMV antigens was left unclear.

About this clonotype itself: It lacks a known antigen.

The CDR1 and CDR2 encoded by the germline V gene are SGHTA and FQGNSA. From its cysteine to its phenylalanine, the CDR3 spans 15 amino acids. No DNA has been recorded. A commercial ELISA kit detecting HCMV-specific IgG in serum was used to determine HCMV serostatus. Peripheral blood mononuclear cells were isolated from blood by Ficoll density gradient centrifugation. Sequencing was carried out with an Illumina HiSeq 2000. TCR beta cDNA libraries were made by 5'RACE template switching that added a universal primer site and unique molecular identifiers. cDNA synthesis was primed from the TCR beta constant segment, followed by two successive PCR amplification steps. From the authors' description of their analysis: Reads were demultiplexed and grouped by UMI with MIGEC, and clonotypes were assembled and quantified with MiTCR. Only TCR cDNA sequences supported by at least two reads were kept to exclude erroneous sequences. The tcR package was used for downstream repertoire analysis, and clonotypes were matched across fractions by CDR3 nucleotide sequence plus V segment. VDJmatch was used to annotate antigen specificity against VDJdb, with one amino acid substitution in CDR3 permitted. After the reads were reprocessed by TCRdb, one entry was made per CDR3 protein sequence, with no DNA. The V and J calls were determined by TCRdb, not by the authors. This sample's table carries more than 250,000 distinct CDR3 sequences. Of the sample, about 0.39% is held by the ten largest clones.

The sequenced sample was blood T cells: a sorted CD56 or NKG2C T cell subset, CD4+ or CD8+ T cells, or bulk PBMC T cells (not recorded which). The chain employs TRBV7-2 and TRBJ2-1; TCRdb selects TRBD2, and the lack of DNA leaves this call unchecked. This TCR came from a man aged 18-30 years in good health. Donor details come from another sample of the same person, matched by shared clones. The CDR3 is CASSLNLAGVGEQFF.